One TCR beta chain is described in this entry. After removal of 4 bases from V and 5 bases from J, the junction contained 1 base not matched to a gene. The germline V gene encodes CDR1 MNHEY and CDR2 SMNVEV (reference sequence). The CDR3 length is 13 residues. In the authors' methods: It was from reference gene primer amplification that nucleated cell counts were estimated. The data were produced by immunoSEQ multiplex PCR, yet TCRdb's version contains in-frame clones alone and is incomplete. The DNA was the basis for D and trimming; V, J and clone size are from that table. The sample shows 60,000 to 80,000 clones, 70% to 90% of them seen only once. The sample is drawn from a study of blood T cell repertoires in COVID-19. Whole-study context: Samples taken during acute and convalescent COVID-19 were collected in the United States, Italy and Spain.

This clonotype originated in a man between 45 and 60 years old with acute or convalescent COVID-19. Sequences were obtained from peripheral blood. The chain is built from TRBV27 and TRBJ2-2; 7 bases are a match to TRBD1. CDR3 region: CASSYRGTGELFF. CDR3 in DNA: TGTGCCAGCAGTTACAGGGGAACCGGGGAGCTGTTTTTT.